The clone carrying this TCR beta chain was picked up one time. Antigen specificity is unknown. CDR3 length: 11 residues. V shed 3 bases and J shed 10 bases, with 9 bases lying between them. The sample belongs to a study of T cell responses to AZD1222 COVID-19 vaccine. The study's findings and limits: CD4 TCRs covered the whole spike, strongest at regions 160-218 and 743-854. The sample set comprised mostly white British donors with more females, and clonal diversity was possibly underestimated. Reportedly, nearly half the spike-specific TCRs target unmutated variant regions.

Assay: immunoSEQ multiplex PCR; the TCRdb copy retains only in-frame clones and omits some. Here the sample spans 110,000 to 150,000 clones, approximately 92% being singletons. The sample consisted of peripheral blood, taken 28 days after the second AZD1222 dose. The source is an adult who received the AZD1222 COVID-19 vaccine. The chain uses TRBV12-3 or TRBV12-4 and TRBJ1-1, with TRBD1 as a possible D gene (6 bases). The CDR3 DNA reads TGTGCCAGCAGTTTGGGGGCGGGAGCTTTCTTT. It translates to CASSLGAGAFF.